Below are 22 T cell receptor beta chains sequenced from a single sample in a study of OX40 agonist ivuxolimab in advanced cancers. Measured with immunoSEQ multiplex PCR; TCRdb has only the in-frame clones, and not every one. The sample includes about 66,000 clones, about 88% seen only once; the top ten take around 0.65%. This material consisted of CD4+ or CD8+ T cells sorted from blood, taken in a trial of the OX40 agonist ivuxolimab. The receptor set was obtained from an adult with an advanced solid tumor such as melanoma, head and neck, liver or kidney cancer.

The V gene is TRBV6-1, the J gene TRBJ2-3; no reliable D call. V lost 7 bases and J lost 12, with 14 bases in between. Per germline, CDR1 MNHNS and CDR2 SASEGT. This CDR3 is 11 amino acids long. DNA for the CDR3: TGTGCCAGCACCAACGGGCCCTCACAGTATTTT. This codes for CASTNGPSQYF.

The CDR3 DNA reads as TGTGCCAGCAGCCGTGGACTAGCAGCCTACAATGAGCAGTTCTTC. Translation gives CASSRGLAAYNEQFF. V usage is TRBV7-9 and J usage is TRBJ2-1, with TRBD2 matching 8 bases. The CDR3 length is 15 residues. Germline V gene lookup returns CDR1 SEHNR and CDR2 FQNEAQ (reference sequence). The trim removed 5 bases at V and 2 bases at J, leaving 5 bases unmatched.

The V gene is TRBV5-1, the J gene TRBJ2-2; no clear D. CDR1 and CDR2 (germline): SGHRS, YFSETQ. With 1 base removed from V and 3 bases from J, the gap between germline ends came to 10 bases. The length of the CDR3 is 15 residues. The CDR3 is CASSLSSGDTGELFF. Here the CDR3 DNA reads TGCGCCAGCAGCTTGTCATCTGGGGACACCGGGGAGCTGTTTTTT.

This chain joins TRBV11-3 and TRBJ2-2, with TRBD2 matching over 11 bases. J gave up 7 bases and V 5 bases, and 3 bases lay outside the gene matches. Germline-derived CDR1 and CDR2 are SGHNT and YENEEA. This CDR3 spans 14 amino acids. CDR3 sequence reads: CASSRTSGLGELFF. The DNA for the CDR3 is TGTGCCAGCAGCCGGACTAGCGGGCTCGGGGAGCTGTTTTTT.

The chain has TRBV19 and TRBJ1-1; perhaps TRBD1 as D (6 bases). This CDR3 is built from 16 residues. Trimming shortened V by 7 bases and J by 1 base, and 19 bases separated the two germline ends. Germline V CDR1 and CDR2: LNHDA, SQIVND (reference sequence). This CDR3 reads CASTSYQGRRNTEAFF. The CDR3 DNA follows: TGTGCCAGTACTTCCTATCAGGGGAGGAGGAACACTGAAGCTTTCTTT. Drawing the rest from reference TRBV19 and TRBJ1-1, the complete variable domain is DGGITQSPKYLFRKEGQNVTLSCEQNLNHDAMYWYRQDPGQGLRLIYYSQIVNDFQKGDIAEGYSVSREKKESFPLTVTSAQKNPTAFYLCASTSYQGRRNTEAFFGQGTRLTVV.

The chain has TRBV4-2 and TRBJ2-7; TRBD1 might be the D (6 bases). CDR1 and CDR2 from the germline V gene are LGHNA and YNFKEQ. Trimming pared 5 bases from V and 8 bases from J, leaving 19 bases between. The CDR3 is 14 amino acids. The CDR3 loop reads CASSLAGTSDKQYF. The DNA of the CDR3 is TGTGCCAGCAGCTTGGCCGGGACATCGGACAAGCAGTACTTC.

This chain links TRBV18 with TRBJ2-7, with 15 bases fitting TRBD2. The V segment lost 8 bases and the J segment 7 bases; nucleotides outside the gene matches: 3. CDR1 and CDR2 (germline): KGHSH, LQKENI. This CDR3 has 13 amino acids. Here the CDR3 reads CASAGLAGGEQYF. Here the CDR3 DNA reads TGTGCCAGCGCGGGACTAGCGGGAGGTGAGCAGTACTTC.

V gene TRBV12-1 combines with J gene TRBJ2-5; the DNA was not compared with TRBD1, the D call given in the table. TRBV12-1 is an annotated pseudogene. The CDR3 contains 13 residues. The CDR3 here is CASSPGLQETQYF. DNA of the CDR3: TGTGCCAGCAGCCCTGGCCTCCAAGAGACCCAGTACTTC.

The V and J genes are TRBV7-9 and TRBJ1-2; D not certain. Trimming removed 8 bases at V and 5 bases at J, with 15 bases between. CDR1 and CDR2 (germline): SEHNR, FQNEAQ (reference sequence). The length of the CDR3 is 13 residues. The CDR3 nucleotides read TGTGCCAGCTCCGGCGGGTCTCGATATGGCTACACCTTC. Protein: CASSGGSRYGYTF.

The chain employs TRBV7-3 and TRBJ1-1; TRBD1 might be the D (5 bases). CDR1 is SGHTA, CDR2 FQGTGA, per germline. The V gene lost 5 bases and the J gene lost 4 bases, with 17 bases spanning the gap. This CDR3 region has 15 residues. The CDR3 bases are TGTGCCAGCAGCCGGGACGGAAGGTCGGGCACTGAAGCTTTCTTT. This sequence encodes CASSRDGRSGTEAFF.

This clone was counted once. This chain connects TRBV5-1 to TRBJ2-1; 11 bases are shared with TRBD2. Germline loops: CDR1 SGHRS, CDR2 YFSETQ. This CDR3 region has 17 residues. V trimming: 5 bases; J trimming: 1 base; junction bases outside the gene matches: 8. The CDR3 region has the DNA TGCGCCAGCAGTCCGTTGGCTAGCGGGGGGTCCTACAATGAGCAGTTCTTC. Residues: CASSPLASGGSYNEQFF. Full variable domain (missing parts from reference TRBV5-1 and TRBJ2-1): KAGVTQTPRYLIKTRGQQVTLSCSPISGHRSVSWYQQTPGQGLQFLFEYFSETQRNKGNFPGRFSGRQFSNSRSEMNVSTLELGDSALYLCASSPLASGGSYNEQFFGPGTRLTVL.

This chain joins TRBV7-3 and TRBJ2-3; possibly TRBD2 for D (5 bases). The CDR3 contains 17 residues. V was trimmed by 1 base and J by 0 bases, leaving 14 bases between them. Germline V lookup: CDR1 SGHTA, CDR2 FQGTGA. In nucleotides, the CDR3 is TGTGCCAGCAGCTTAAGGTCCGGGAACCCTAGCACAGATACGCAGTATTTT. The encoded protein is CASSLRSGNPSTDTQYF.

This sequence joins TRBV30 and TRBJ2-7, with D maybe TRBD1 (6 bases). The CDR3 consists of 12 residues. V was pared by 1 base and J by 2 bases, with 6 bases between. Germline CDR1 reads GTSNPN; CDR2 reads SVGIG (reference sequence). The DNA of the CDR3 is TGTGCCTGGAGTGACAGGGCCTACGAGCAGTACTTC. Translation: CAWSDRAYEQYF. The entire variable domain, with the rest obtained from reference TRBV30 and TRBJ2-7, is as follows: SQTIHQWPATLVQPVGSPLSLECTVEGTSNPNLYWYRQAAGRGLQLLFYSVGIGQISSEVPQNLSASRPQDRQFILSSKKLLLSDSGFYLCAWSDRAYEQYFGPGTRLTVT.

The J gene is TRBJ1-6, the V gene TRBV5-6; D not certain. The length of the CDR3 is 16 residues. Trimming shortened V by 1 base and J by 0 bases, and 8 bases separated the two germline ends. Germline V gives CDR1 SGHDT, CDR2 YYEEEE. The CDR3 loop is CASSLLGSSYNSPLHF. CDR3 in DNA: TGTGCCAGCAGCTTGTTAGGGAGCTCCTATAATTCACCCCTCCACTTT.

The V gene is TRBV28, the J gene TRBJ1-5, with TRBD1 matching over 7 bases. Unmatched junction bases numbered 7, after V lost 8 bases and J lost 3 bases. This CDR3 is built from 14 residues. Germline V gene lookup returns CDR1 MDHEN and CDR2 SYDVKM. The CDR3 is CASVKGGPNQPQHF. DNA of the CDR3: TGTGCCAGCGTCAAAGGGGGCCCCAATCAGCCCCAGCATTTT.

V is TRBV18 and J is TRBJ1-3; D is ambiguous. The length of the CDR3 is 15 residues. Germline V gene sequence: CDR1 KGHSH, CDR2 LQKENI. Trimming took off 3 bases at V and 4 bases at J, with 13 bases between the two ends. The chain's CDR3 is CASSPLLKLGNTIYF. CDR3 in DNA: TGTGCCAGCTCACCCCTGTTGAAGCTGGGAAACACCATATATTTT.

This chain connects TRBV6-5 to TRBJ1-5; D is perhaps TRBD1 (6 bases). With 7 bases removed from V and 2 bases from J, the gap between germline ends came to 12 bases. From germline, CDR1 is MNHEY and CDR2 SVGAGI. The CDR3 is 14 residues long. The CDR3 loop is CASNKGGGNQPQHF. Written as DNA, the CDR3 is TGTGCCAGCAATAAGGGGGGGGGCAATCAGCCCCAGCATTTT.

The genes are TRBV10-3 and TRBJ1-2; D uncertain. The CDR3 runs 15 residues. Per the germline V gene, CDR1 is ENHRY and CDR2 is SYGVKD. V gave up 6 bases and J gave up 6 bases, with 20 bases separating them. The CDR3, as DNA: TGTGCCATCAGCCTAGGTTCTCCCCCAACGAATGGCTACACCTTC. It encodes CAISLGSPPTNGYTF.

This clone was seen a single time. The chain carries TRBV4-1 and TRBJ1-5, with TRBD1 matching 7 bases. CDR3 length equals 15 residues. The V and J ends lost 5 bases and 4 bases, in that order; junction bases with no gene match: 8. CDR1 is MGHRA and CDR2 is YSYEKL in the germline V gene. CDR3 sequence: CASSTRTGANQPQHF. The CDR3 DNA follows: TGCGCCAGCAGCACCCGGACAGGCGCGAATCAGCCCCAGCATTTT.

J is TRBJ2-1 and V is TRBV6-1; 9 bases map to TRBD2. Germline V lookup: CDR1 MNHNS, CDR2 SASEGT. Trimming cost V 6 bases and J 2 bases; bases outside gene matches: 5. This CDR3 is built from 15 residues. The CDR3 protein is CASSLAGTAYNEQFF. The DNA for the CDR3 is TGTGCCAGCAGCCTAGCGGGGACAGCCTACAATGAGCAGTTCTTC.

This clone was picked up one time. V and J are TRBV29-1 and TRBJ2-5; D may be TRBD1 (6 bases). From germline, CDR1 is SQVTM and CDR2 ANQGSEA. The CDR3 has 11 amino acids. Trimming stripped 4 bases from V and 4 bases from J, with 7 bases between. The CDR3 region is CSVARGETQYF. As DNA, the CDR3 is TGCAGCGTTGCCAGGGGAGAGACCCAGTACTTC.

The chain recombines TRBV29-1 with TRBJ2-7, with no clear D. The CDR3 is made up of 15 amino acids. The V end lost 3 bases, the J end lost 7 bases, and 22 bases lay between the germline ends. Germline CDR1 and CDR2: SQVTM and ANQGSEA. Here the CDR3 DNA reads TGCAGCGTTGACCTCATTCAGCGTGGGTCTCTGGAGCAGTACTTC. It is translated as CSVDLIQRGSLEQYF.